Described below is a single TCR beta chain sequence and its context. Many counts were recorded for this clonotype. Its antigen remains unidentified. Per-nucleotide qualities are absent, and no much larger clonotype sits a single base away. This record belongs to a study of patients and donors after allogeneic stem cell transplantation (dated by TCRdb to the early 2020s). The receptor library was made with RT-PCR. The data were produced on a NextSeq 550. TCRdb reran the public reads through fastp at Q25 and MiXCR, keeping productive beta chains. Rows matching on CDR3 protein sequence are summarized as one entry with the most common DNA and genes. In all, the sample holds 920,000 or so distinct CDR3 sequences, and approximately 18% of those were seen once. Together, the top ten hold approximately 5.9% of the sample. Source material: blood, either unsorted or a sorted T cell fraction (not recorded which). The sequence came from a human donor who was either an allogeneic HSCT recipient or a stem cell or donor lymphocyte infusion donor (not recorded which). It is not recorded whose cells these are; they may come from a transplant donor.

In nucleotide form, the sequence is TGTGCCAGCAGTGGAAACGTCAATCAGCCCCAGCATTTT. The encoded protein is CASSGNVNQPQHF. This chain joins TRBV12-3 or TRBV12-4 to TRBJ1-5, with the D gene too uncertain to name. The CDR3 starts with the cysteine, ends with the phenylalanine, and has 13 residues. Only the CDR3 DNA stays, 39 bases, in frame from base 1. The junction shows trimming of 5 bases on V and 3 bases on J, plus 8 bases between the germline ends.